This is a list of T cell receptor beta chains from one sample in a study of blood T cells in healthy people across ages. TCRdb re-derived calls from the 5' RACE reads in MiXCR, one entry per CDR3 protein. The sample consists of about 1 million distinct CDR3 sequences, roughly 45% of them appearing once. Sample: blood. These receptors all come from a woman between 55 and 75 years old in good health. CDR3s include the opening cysteine and the closing phenylalanine or tryptophan. The order of the fields is J gene, V gene, D gene, clone size, CDR3 DNA, CDR3 protein. D genes are given only for firm matches. Rows give clone size only sometimes, using once, few, many, or a class for an expanded clone.

j_call: TRBJ2-7; v_call: TRBV5-1; d_call: TRBD2; clone_size: .; cdr3_nt: TGCGCCAGCAGCCGGACTAGCGGGAGTAACAACGAGCAGTACTTC; cdr3_aa: CASSRTSGSNNEQYF
j_call: TRBJ2-4; v_call: TRBV4-2; d_call: .; clone_size: few; cdr3_nt: TGTGCCAGCAGCCAAGATCCGGGGGAGGCCAAAAACATTCAGTACTTC; cdr3_aa: CASSQDPGEAKNIQYF
j_call: TRBJ2-3; v_call: TRBV13; d_call: .; clone_size: .; cdr3_nt: TGTGCCAGCAGCCCTCGACTAGTCTGGGCAGATACGCAGTATTTT; cdr3_aa: CASSPRLVWADTQYF
j_call: TRBJ1-6; v_call: TRBV5-1; d_call: TRBD1; clone_size: .; cdr3_nt: TGCGCCAGCAGCGAGTCCGGACAGGGTTCTTCACCCCTCCACTTT; cdr3_aa: CASSESGQGSSPLHF
j_call: TRBJ2-2; v_call: TRBV5-1; d_call: TRBD2; clone_size: .; cdr3_nt: TGCGCCAGCAGCCCGGGACTAGTTGGCGGGGAGCTGTTTTTT; cdr3_aa: CASSPGLVGGELFF
j_call: TRBJ1-1; v_call: TRBV6-6; d_call: .; clone_size: .; cdr3_nt: TGTGCCAGCAATGCAGGGCTGAACACTGAAGCTTTCTTT; cdr3_aa: CASNAGLNTEAFF
j_call: TRBJ1-1; v_call: TRBV6-1; d_call: .; clone_size: .; cdr3_nt: TGTGCCAGCATGTCGAACACTGAAGCTTTCTTT; cdr3_aa: CASMSNTEAFF
j_call: TRBJ2-1; v_call: TRBV27; d_call: .; clone_size: .; cdr3_nt: TGTGCCAGCGCCCCAGGGGGGGCCCGTGTGAGGCAGTTCTTC; cdr3_aa: CASAPGGARVRQFF
j_call: TRBJ2-3; v_call: TRBV27; d_call: TRBD2; clone_size: .; cdr3_nt: TGTGCCAGCAGTTTGAGCGGGAGGGCCAATAGGGGTACGCAGTATTTT; cdr3_aa: CASSLSGRANRGTQYF
j_call: TRBJ2-7; v_call: TRBV6-1; d_call: TRBD2; clone_size: few; cdr3_nt: TGTGCCAGCACGGAGCGGGAGTGGTCCTACAATGAGCAGTACTTC; cdr3_aa: CASTEREWSYNEQYF
j_call: TRBJ1-4; v_call: TRBV10-3; d_call: .; clone_size: few; cdr3_nt: TGTGCCATCAGTGAGCCCGGGGGGCGCCTTGAAAAACTGTTTTTT; cdr3_aa: CAISEPGGRLEKLFF
j_call: TRBJ2-3; v_call: TRBV27; d_call: TRBD2; clone_size: .; cdr3_nt: TGTGCCAGCGGGACTAGCGGGAGGAGAGATACGCAGTATTTT; cdr3_aa: CASGTSGRRDTQYF
j_call: TRBJ2-1; v_call: TRBV5-1; d_call: TRBD2; clone_size: few; cdr3_nt: TGCGCCAGCACCAGGACCCCCGTGAGCGGGAGTTCAGTAAATGAGCAGTTCTTC; cdr3_aa: CASTRTPVSGSSVNEQFF
j_call: TRBJ1-2; v_call: TRBV29-1; d_call: .; clone_size: .; cdr3_nt: TGCAGCGTCGCCAAGACAGGAGGCTATGGCTACACCTTC; cdr3_aa: CSVAKTGGYGYTF
j_call: TRBJ2-7; v_call: TRBV5-1; d_call: .; clone_size: few; cdr3_nt: TGCGCCAGCAGCTTGGAGGGTGTGAGGTACGAGCAGTACTTC; cdr3_aa: CASSLEGVRYEQYF
j_call: TRBJ2-5; v_call: TRBV6-6; d_call: .; clone_size: .; cdr3_nt: TGTGCCAGCAGCTATACCCCAAGAGCCGTCGCCCAGTGGACCCAGTACTTC; cdr3_aa: CASSYTPRAVAQWTQYF
j_call: TRBJ2-2; v_call: TRBV13; d_call: .; clone_size: .; cdr3_nt: TGTGCCAGCAGCTTAGGGAGGGCCAACACCGGGGAGCTGTTTTTT; cdr3_aa: CASSLGRANTGELFF
j_call: TRBJ2-1; v_call: TRBV20-1; d_call: .; clone_size: .; cdr3_nt: TGCAGTGCGCGATTTGCTGAGCAGTTCTTC; cdr3_aa: CSARFAEQFF
j_call: TRBJ2-1; v_call: TRBV5-1; d_call: TRBD2; clone_size: .; cdr3_nt: TGCGCCAGCAGCCGGCAGGCGGGAGGGCCGGATGAGCAGTTCTTC; cdr3_aa: CASSRQAGGPDEQFF
j_call: TRBJ2-7; v_call: TRBV20-1; d_call: TRBD1; clone_size: .; cdr3_nt: TGCAGTGCTAGCCCCCCAGGGGGATACGAGCAGTACTTC; cdr3_aa: CSASPPGGYEQYF
j_call: TRBJ2-5; v_call: TRBV3-1; d_call: TRBD2; clone_size: .; cdr3_nt: TGTGCCAGCAGCCATGTGGGGGGGCAAGAGACCCAGTACTTC; cdr3_aa: CASSHVGGQETQYF
j_call: TRBJ1-5; v_call: TRBV10-3; d_call: .; clone_size: .; cdr3_nt: TGTGCCATCAGTACCAACGGGGGCTCTCAGCCCCAGCATTTT; cdr3_aa: CAISTNGGSQPQHF
j_call: TRBJ1-2; v_call: TRBV14; d_call: TRBD1; clone_size: .; cdr3_nt: TGTGCCAGCAGCCAAGTACAGGGGAGCTATGGCTACACCTTC; cdr3_aa: CASSQVQGSYGYTF
j_call: TRBJ2-5; v_call: TRBV5-5; d_call: .; clone_size: few; cdr3_nt: TGTGCCAGCAGCTTGGAGGGGGGGAGGTACCAAGAGACCCAGTACTTC; cdr3_aa: CASSLEGGRYQETQYF
j_call: TRBJ2-5; v_call: TRBV27; d_call: .; clone_size: few; cdr3_nt: TGTGCCAGCAGTCCGTTCGGGGGAGAGACCCAGTACTTC; cdr3_aa: CASSPFGGETQYF
j_call: TRBJ2-1; v_call: TRBV27; d_call: .; clone_size: .; cdr3_nt: TGTGCCAGCAGGAGGACAGCCCTCTACAATGAGCAGTTCTTC; cdr3_aa: CASRRTALYNEQFF
j_call: TRBJ2-3; v_call: TRBV29-1; d_call: .; clone_size: few; cdr3_nt: TGCAGCGTTGTGGGTTATGGGAATACGCAGTATTTT; cdr3_aa: CSVVGYGNTQYF
j_call: TRBJ1-2; v_call: TRBV9; d_call: .; clone_size: .; cdr3_nt: TGTGCCAGCAGCGTAGGGGCAGGGGTTGGCTATGGCTACACCTTC; cdr3_aa: CASSVGAGVGYGYTF
j_call: TRBJ2-1; v_call: TRBV7-9; d_call: .; clone_size: few; cdr3_nt: TGTGCCAGCAGCTCCATTAGGGCAGGAGTGGGGTACAATGAGCAGTTCTTC; cdr3_aa: CASSSIRAGVGYNEQFF
j_call: TRBJ2-7; v_call: TRBV12-3/TRBV12-4; d_call: TRBD2; clone_size: once; cdr3_nt: TGTGCCAGCGGCCACGGACTAGTCCGAGGCTCCTACGAGCAGTACTTC; cdr3_aa: CASGHGLVRGSYEQYF
j_call: TRBJ2-1; v_call: TRBV6-5; d_call: TRBD2; clone_size: .; cdr3_nt: TGTGCCAGCAGTTACGGGGCGTGGCGGGAGCGCAACAATGAGCAGTTCTTC; cdr3_aa: CASSYGAWRERNNEQFF
j_call: TRBJ2-7; v_call: TRBV14; d_call: .; clone_size: .; cdr3_nt: TGTGCCAGCAGCCAAGATAGGGGAGGAGGCTACAATGAGCAGTACTTC; cdr3_aa: CASSQDRGGGYNEQYF
j_call: TRBJ2-1; v_call: TRBV27; d_call: .; clone_size: few; cdr3_nt: TGTGCCAGCAGTTTATTAGGGAATAATGAGCAGTTCTTC; cdr3_aa: CASSLLGNNEQFF
j_call: TRBJ2-7; v_call: TRBV20-1; d_call: TRBD1; clone_size: .; cdr3_nt: TGCAGTGCTAGGGCCGGGACAGGAGCCCATGAGCAGTACTTC; cdr3_aa: CSARAGTGAHEQYF
j_call: TRBJ2-1; v_call: TRBV4-1; d_call: TRBD2; clone_size: .; cdr3_nt: TGCGCCAGCAGCCCCCTTGGACTAGCGGGGTACAATGAGCAGTTCTTC; cdr3_aa: CASSPLGLAGYNEQFF
j_call: TRBJ2-7; v_call: TRBV20-1; d_call: .; clone_size: .; cdr3_nt: TGCAGTGCTAGAGATACGACAGCAGCCTACGAGCAGTACTTC; cdr3_aa: CSARDTTAAYEQYF
j_call: TRBJ2-3; v_call: TRBV12-3/TRBV12-4; d_call: TRBD1; clone_size: .; cdr3_nt: TGTGCCAGCAGTTTACCGGGACAGGGCACAGATACGCAGTATTTT; cdr3_aa: CASSLPGQGTDTQYF
j_call: TRBJ2-7; v_call: TRBV3-1; d_call: TRBD1; clone_size: .; cdr3_nt: TGTGCCAGCAGCCGCGGGACAGGGGGCACCTACGAGCAGTACTTC; cdr3_aa: CASSRGTGGTYEQYF
j_call: TRBJ1-3; v_call: TRBV7-3; d_call: .; clone_size: .; cdr3_nt: TGTGCCAGCAGCTTAAATCCCCCTTTCAGGGCCTCAGGAAACACCATATATTTT; cdr3_aa: CASSLNPPFRASGNTIYF
j_call: TRBJ2-2; v_call: TRBV6-1; d_call: TRBD1; clone_size: once; cdr3_nt: TGTGCCAGCATCAGGGTCCAGGGGGCCACCGGGGAGCTGTTTTTT; cdr3_aa: CASIRVQGATGELFF
j_call: TRBJ1-3; v_call: TRBV20-1; d_call: .; clone_size: .; cdr3_nt: TGCAGTGCCCATAACCCCTCGGGAAACACCATATATTTT; cdr3_aa: CSAHNPSGNTIYF
j_call: TRBJ1-4; v_call: TRBV5-1; d_call: .; clone_size: .; cdr3_nt: TGCGCCAGCAGCAGTGAGTTTAGTGAAAAACTGTTTTTT; cdr3_aa: CASSSEFSEKLFF
j_call: TRBJ2-5; v_call: TRBV15; d_call: .; clone_size: .; cdr3_nt: TGTGCCACCAGCAGAGATTCTCGGGCCGTCGTCGCTCAAGAGACCCAGTACTTC; cdr3_aa: CATSRDSRAVVAQETQYF
j_call: TRBJ2-3; v_call: TRBV3-1; d_call: TRBD2; clone_size: .; cdr3_nt: TGTGCCAGCAGCCCCTGGGAGGCGGGAGAAACAGATACGCAGTATTTT; cdr3_aa: CASSPWEAGETDTQYF
j_call: TRBJ2-5; v_call: TRBV6-5; d_call: TRBD1; clone_size: .; cdr3_nt: TGTGCCAGCAGTTACGCCGGGACAGGGAAGAAGACCCAGTACTTC; cdr3_aa: CASSYAGTGKKTQYF
j_call: TRBJ2-5; v_call: TRBV2; d_call: TRBD2; clone_size: few; cdr3_nt: TGTGCCAGCAGTGAAGCGCCCGTCGGGACTAGCGGACTAGGGGCCCAGTACTTC; cdr3_aa: CASSEAPVGTSGLGAQYF
j_call: TRBJ2-1; v_call: TRBV5-6; d_call: .; clone_size: .; cdr3_nt: TGTGCCAGCAGCTTTGACTTCAGGGCGCAGCGTTACAATGAGCAGTTCTTC; cdr3_aa: CASSFDFRAQRYNEQFF
j_call: TRBJ1-4; v_call: TRBV7-9; d_call: .; clone_size: .; cdr3_nt: TGTGCCAGCAGCTTGTATGAAGAAAAACTGTTTTTT; cdr3_aa: CASSLYEEKLFF
j_call: TRBJ2-7; v_call: TRBV20-1; d_call: TRBD2; clone_size: .; cdr3_nt: TGCAGTGCTAGTGGACGGGGGACTAGCGGGAGCTCCTACGAGCAGTACTTC; cdr3_aa: CSASGRGTSGSSYEQYF
j_call: TRBJ2-5; v_call: TRBV10-3; d_call: .; clone_size: .; cdr3_nt: TGTGCCATCAGTGAGTCTAATTCCCAAGAGACCCAGTACTTC; cdr3_aa: CAISESNSQETQYF
j_call: TRBJ1-1; v_call: TRBV28; d_call: TRBD1; clone_size: few; cdr3_nt: TGTGCCAGCAGCCAAACCGGGACAGGGGGGACTGAAGCTTTCTTT; cdr3_aa: CASSQTGTGGTEAFF
j_call: TRBJ2-5; v_call: TRBV9; d_call: .; clone_size: .; cdr3_nt: TGTGCCAGCAGCGTAGCTCCAGGGGATGAGCAGTACTTC; cdr3_aa: CASSVAPGDEQYF
j_call: TRBJ2-2; v_call: TRBV3-1; d_call: .; clone_size: .; cdr3_nt: TGTGCCAGCAGCCAGTCCCTAGGTTCCGGGGAGCTGTTTTTT; cdr3_aa: CASSQSLGSGELFF
j_call: TRBJ2-1; v_call: TRBV9; d_call: TRBD2; clone_size: .; cdr3_nt: TGTGCCAGCAGCTCCAGGACTAGCGGGATCAACAATGAGCAGTTCTTC; cdr3_aa: CASSSRTSGINNEQFF